This T cell receptor beta chain was found in a study of cytomegalovirus exposure and HLA in healthy donors. At the level of the study: In a later analysis, the roughly 120 validation repertoires were reported to have used the same platform as the 650 to 800 first-cohort repertoires.

Sequenced by immunoSEQ multiplex PCR; TCRdb stores in-frame clones only, minus some. The profile shows 200,000 to 250,000 clones, approximately 80% of them singletons. Study results and caveats: Cytomegalovirus status was reportedly diagnosed by the classifier with high specificity and sensitivity. According to a later analysis, TCR clusters from the first cohort tended to co-occur in the approximately 120 validation repertoires. Cytomegalovirus association was listed for 164 TCR beta chains.

Of note for this clone: Its target is not known.

The sequence was obtained from a woman in her 30s in good health and CMV-seropositive. Sequencing input: PBMCs.

The CDR3 is CASSNEPSNEQYF. The CDR3 DNA follows: TGCGCCAGCAGCAACGAGCCTTCAAACGAGCAGTACTTC. The rearrangement joins TRBV5-1 to TRBJ2-7; D gene ambiguous. The CDR3 has 13 residues. The germline CDR1 and CDR2 sequences are SGHRS and YFSETQ. Trimming stripped 4 bases from V and 5 bases from J, with 13 bases between.